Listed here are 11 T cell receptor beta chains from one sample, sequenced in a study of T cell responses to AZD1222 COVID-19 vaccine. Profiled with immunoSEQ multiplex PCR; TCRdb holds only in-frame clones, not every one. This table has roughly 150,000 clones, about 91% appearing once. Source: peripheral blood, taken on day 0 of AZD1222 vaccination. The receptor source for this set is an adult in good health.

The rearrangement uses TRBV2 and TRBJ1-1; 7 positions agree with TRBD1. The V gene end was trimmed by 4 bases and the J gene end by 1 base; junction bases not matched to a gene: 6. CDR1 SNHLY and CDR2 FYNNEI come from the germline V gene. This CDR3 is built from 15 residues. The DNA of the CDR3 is TGTGCCAGCAGTGCGGACAGGAGATGGAACACTGAAGCTTTCTTT. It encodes CASSADRRWNTEAFF.

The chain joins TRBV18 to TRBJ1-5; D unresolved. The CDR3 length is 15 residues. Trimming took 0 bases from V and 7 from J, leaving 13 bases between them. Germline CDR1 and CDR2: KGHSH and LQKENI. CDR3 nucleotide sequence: TGTGCCAGCTCACCACCACCGGGTACCAGCCAGCCCCAGCATTTT. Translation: CASSPPPGTSQPQHF. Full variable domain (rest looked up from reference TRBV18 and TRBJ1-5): NAGVMQNPRHLVRRRGQEARLRCSPMKGHSHVYWYRQLPEEGLKFMVYLQKENIIDESGMPKERFSAEFPKEGPSILRIQQVVRGDSAAYFCASSPPPGTSQPQHFGDGTRLSIL.

CDR3 region: CASSEERLNTEAFF. CDR3 bases: TGTGCCAGTAGTGAGGAGAGACTGAACACTGAAGCTTTCTTT. This chain connects TRBV19 to TRBJ1-1, with D unresolved. CDR1 LNHDA and CDR2 SQIVND come from the germline V gene (reference sequence). This CDR3 comprises 14 residues. V was clipped by 5 bases and J by 0 bases, with 10 bases between them.

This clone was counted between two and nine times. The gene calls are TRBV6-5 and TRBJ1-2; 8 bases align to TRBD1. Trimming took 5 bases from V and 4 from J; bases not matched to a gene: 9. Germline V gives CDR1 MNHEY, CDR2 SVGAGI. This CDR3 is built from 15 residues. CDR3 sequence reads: CASSPPTGAVYGYTF. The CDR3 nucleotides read TGTGCCAGCAGTCCCCCGACAGGGGCGGTCTATGGCTACACCTTC.

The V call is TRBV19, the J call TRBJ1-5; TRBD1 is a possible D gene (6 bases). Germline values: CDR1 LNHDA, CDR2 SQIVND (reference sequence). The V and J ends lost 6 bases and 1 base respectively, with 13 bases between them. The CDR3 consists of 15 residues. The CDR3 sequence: CASSLRDTSNQPQHF. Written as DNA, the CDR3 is TGTGCCAGTAGCCTACGGGACACAAGCAATCAGCCCCAGCATTTT.

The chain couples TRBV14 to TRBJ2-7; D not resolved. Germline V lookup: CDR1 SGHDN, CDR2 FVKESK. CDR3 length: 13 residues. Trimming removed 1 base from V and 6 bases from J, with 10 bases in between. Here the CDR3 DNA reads TGTGCCAGCAGCCAAGGGTTTGGGTTCGAGCAGTACTTC. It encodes CASSQGFGFEQYF.

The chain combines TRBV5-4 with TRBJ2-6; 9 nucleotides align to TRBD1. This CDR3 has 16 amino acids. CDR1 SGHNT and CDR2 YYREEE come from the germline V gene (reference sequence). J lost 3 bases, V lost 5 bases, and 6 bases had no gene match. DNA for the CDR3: TGTGCCAGCAGTACAGGGGGCCGGGGTGGGGCCAACGTCCTGACTTTC. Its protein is CASSTGGRGGANVLTF.

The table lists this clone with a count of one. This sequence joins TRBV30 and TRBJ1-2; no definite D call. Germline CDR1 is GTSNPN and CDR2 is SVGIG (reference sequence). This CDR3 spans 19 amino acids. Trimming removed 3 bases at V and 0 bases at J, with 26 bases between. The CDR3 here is CAWSLVSFAPGAPNYGYTF. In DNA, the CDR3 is TGTGCCTGGAGCCTTGTATCCTTTGCCCCAGGCGCTCCTAACTATGGCTACACCTTC.

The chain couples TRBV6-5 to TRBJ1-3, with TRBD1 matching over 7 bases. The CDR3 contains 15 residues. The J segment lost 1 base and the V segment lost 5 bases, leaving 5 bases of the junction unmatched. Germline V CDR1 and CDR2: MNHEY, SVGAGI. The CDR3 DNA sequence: TGTGCCAGCAGTAGGACAGGTTTATCTGGAAACACCATATATTTT. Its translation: CASSRTGLSGNTIYF.

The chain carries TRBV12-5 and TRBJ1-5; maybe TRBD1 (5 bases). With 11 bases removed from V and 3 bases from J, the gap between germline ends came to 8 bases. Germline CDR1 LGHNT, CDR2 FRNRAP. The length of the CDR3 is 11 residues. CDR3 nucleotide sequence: TGTGCTTGGGGGGACAATCAGCCCCAGCATTTT. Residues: CAWGDNQPQHF.

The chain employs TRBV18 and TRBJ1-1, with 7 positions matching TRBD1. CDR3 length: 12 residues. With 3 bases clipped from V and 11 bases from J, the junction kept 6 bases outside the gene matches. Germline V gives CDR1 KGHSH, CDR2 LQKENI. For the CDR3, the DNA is TGTGCCAGCTCACCTGAGGGGGCTCGCGCTTTCTTT. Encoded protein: CASSPEGARAFF.